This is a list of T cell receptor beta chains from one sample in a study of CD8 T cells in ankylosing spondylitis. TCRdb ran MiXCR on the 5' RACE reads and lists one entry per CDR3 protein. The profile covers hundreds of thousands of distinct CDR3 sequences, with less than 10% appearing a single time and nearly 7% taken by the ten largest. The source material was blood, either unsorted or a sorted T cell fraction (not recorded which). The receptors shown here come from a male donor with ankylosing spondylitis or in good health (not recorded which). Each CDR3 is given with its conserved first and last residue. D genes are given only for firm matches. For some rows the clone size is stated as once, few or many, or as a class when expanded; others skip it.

CASSLGGGNYGYTF,TGTGCCAGCAGTTTAGGGGGCGGAAACTATGGCTACACCTTC,-,many,TRBV12-3/TRBV12-4,TRBJ1-2
CASSYNTASYEQYF,TGTGCCAGCAGTTACAACACAGCCTCCTACGAGCAGTACTTC,-,many,TRBV6-5,TRBJ2-7
CAISPGTTNRGYTF,TGTGCCATCAGCCCCGGGACAACGAATCGCGGCTACACCTTC,-,many,TRBV10-3,TRBJ1-2
CASSLRPPNTEAFF,TGTGCCAGCAGCTTAAGACCGCCGAACACTGAAGCTTTCTTT,-,-,TRBV7-9,TRBJ1-1
CASSFGQGRYEQYF,TGTGCCAGCAGCTTCGGACAGGGACGCTACGAGCAGTACTTC,TRBD1,many,TRBV7-6,TRBJ2-7
CASSLSGTSWEIYNEQFF,TGTGCCAGCAGCTTATCCGGGACTAGCTGGGAGATCTACAATGAGCAGTTCTTC,TRBD2,many,TRBV11-2,TRBJ2-1
CASSQDEQSGANVLTF,TGTGCCAGCAGCCAAGATGAACAGTCTGGGGCCAACGTCCTGACTTTC,-,medium-sized,TRBV4-2,TRBJ2-6
CSVEVEVRGLNSPLHF,TGCAGCGTTGAAGTTGAGGTCAGGGGCTTGAATTCACCCCTCCACTTT,-,-,TRBV29-1,TRBJ1-6
CASRGAGNYGYTF,TGTGCCAGCAGAGGGGCAGGGAACTATGGCTACACCTTC,-,many,TRBV6-1,TRBJ1-2
CASSLGTGHVQYF,TGTGCCAGCAGCTTAGGGACAGGTCACGTCCAGTACTTC,TRBD1,many,TRBV7-2,TRBJ2-5
CANAASGSYEQYF,TGTGCCAACGCGGCCAGCGGGTCGTACGAGCAGTACTTC,-,many,TRBV28,TRBJ2-7
CATSLDTEAFF,TGTGCCACCTCATTGGACACTGAAGCTTTCTTT,-,-,TRBV10-3,TRBJ1-1
CASSIGLSPGNIQYF,TGTGCCAGTAGTATTGGTCTGTCTCCCGGAAACATTCAGTACTTC,-,-,TRBV19,TRBJ2-4
CSARELREAYTGELFF,TGCAGTGCTAGAGAACTCCGGGAGGCCTACACCGGGGAGCTGTTTTTT,TRBD2,many,TRBV20-1,TRBJ2-2
CAWSASAYEQYF,TGTGCCTGGAGTGCCTCGGCCTACGAGCAGTACTTC,-,few,TRBV30,TRBJ2-7
CASSFRQGSSPLHF,TGTGCCAGCAGCTTCAGACAGGGAAGTTCACCCCTCCACTTT,TRBD1,-,TRBV7-2,TRBJ1-6
CASSLRQGGNEQFF,TGTGCCAGCAGCTTACGTCAGGGAGGGAATGAGCAGTTCTTC,TRBD2,many,TRBV7-9,TRBJ2-1
CASSLQGAWNQPQHF,TGTGCCAGCAGCCTACAGGGGGCTTGGAATCAGCCCCAGCATTTT,TRBD1,-,TRBV28,TRBJ1-5
CASSQDFTRAGTEAFF,TGCGCCAGCAGCCAAGATTTCACCAGGGCAGGAACTGAAGCTTTCTTT,-,many,TRBV4-1,TRBJ1-1
CASSRTIYNEQFF,TGTGCCAGCAGCCGGACAATCTACAATGAGCAGTTCTTC,-,many,TRBV7-9,TRBJ2-1
CASGVREQYF,TGTGCCAGCGGGGTGAGGGAGCAGTACTTC,-,few,TRBV2,TRBJ2-7
CASSGLLAGGWNEQFF,TGTGCCAGCAGTGGTCTTTTGGCGGGAGGGTGGAATGAGCAGTTCTTC,TRBD2,many,TRBV25-1,TRBJ2-1
CSVIPLISGRNEQFF,TGCAGCGTTATCCCGCTTATCAGCGGGAGGAATGAGCAGTTCTTC,TRBD2,many,TRBV29-1,TRBJ2-1
CATTGTNTGELFF,TGTGCCACGACAGGAACGAACACCGGGGAGCTGTTTTTT,-,few,TRBV10-3,TRBJ2-2
CASSPLPYNEQFF,TGTGCCAGCAGCCCCCTTCCCTACAATGAGCAGTTCTTC,-,many,TRBV7-2,TRBJ2-1
CASSRLLTDTGELFF,TGTGCCAGCAGCCGACTCCTGACAGACACCGGGGAGCTGTTTTTT,-,few,TRBV7-2,TRBJ2-2
CASSPLKNEETQYF,TGTGCCAGCTCACCCCTAAAAAACGAAGAGACCCAGTACTTC,-,many,TRBV18,TRBJ2-5
CASRASNTLNEQFF,TGCGCCAGCAGGGCTAGTAACACCCTCAATGAGCAGTTCTTC,-,-,TRBV10-2,TRBJ2-1
CAWSSGGRYEQYF,TGTGCCTGGTCCTCCGGGGGGCGCTACGAGCAGTACTTC,-,-,TRBV30,TRBJ2-7
CASSGTGRYEQYF,TGTGCCAGCTCCGGGACAGGGCGTTACGAGCAGTACTTC,TRBD1,few,TRBV7-9,TRBJ2-7
CASSRDRAAGAFF,TGTGCCAGTAGTAGAGACAGGGCGGCGGGCGCTTTCTTT,TRBD1,many,TRBV19,TRBJ1-1
CASSQVLGPYEQYF,TGTGCCAGCAGCCAAGTTCTAGGCCCCTACGAGCAGTACTTC,-,many,TRBV14,TRBJ2-7
CSARVPLAGSYEQYF,TGCAGTGCTAGAGTCCCACTAGCGGGGAGTTACGAGCAGTACTTC,TRBD2,-,TRBV20-1,TRBJ2-7
CASSLGVRTNTEAFF,TGTGCCAGCAGCTTGGGGGTCAGAACAAACACTGAAGCTTTCTTT,-,many,TRBV5-6,TRBJ1-1
CSARGPGLAGASSFQFF,TGCAGTGCTAGAGGACCTGGGCTGGCGGGAGCCTCCTCTTTCCAGTTCTTC,TRBD2,-,TRBV20-1,TRBJ2-1
CASSQDPTGGLETQYF,TGCGCCAGCAGCCAAGATCCGACGGGGGGGTTGGAGACCCAGTACTTC,TRBD2,-,TRBV4-3,TRBJ2-5
CATSREGSGELFF,TGTGCCACCAGCAGAGAGGGGTCCGGGGAGCTGTTTTTT,-,few,TRBV15,TRBJ2-2
CASSLLPSSGTYEQYF,TGTGCCAGCAGCTTATTACCCTCTAGCGGAACCTACGAGCAGTACTTC,TRBD2,few,TRBV7-2,TRBJ2-7
CASRSGRLAGMETQYF,TGTGCCAGCAGGTCCGGTCGACTAGCGGGAATGGAGACCCAGTACTTC,TRBD2,many,TRBV5-6,TRBJ2-5
CASSVFGTYNEQFF,TGTGCCAGCAGCGTGTTCGGAACCTACAATGAGCAGTTCTTC,-,many,TRBV5-5,TRBJ2-1
CASSLGYRGDSPLHF,TGCGCCAGCAGCCTTGGATATAGGGGCGATTCACCCCTCCACTTT,-,many,TRBV4-3,TRBJ1-6
CASSRLAGGLYNEQFF,TGTGCCAGCAGCAGACTAGCGGGGGGCCTATACAATGAGCAGTTCTTC,TRBD2,few,TRBV7-2,TRBJ2-1
CSATGWAISGRALPDTQYF,TGCAGTGCTACTGGCTGGGCGATTAGCGGGAGGGCCCTCCCAGATACGCAGTATTTT,TRBD2,many,TRBV20-1,TRBJ2-3
CASSEPSSGNTIYF,TGTGCCAGCAGTGAGCCGAGCTCTGGAAACACCATATATTTT,-,many,TRBV6-1,TRBJ1-3
CASSYGTSPYNEQFF,TGTGCCAGCAGCTATGGGACTAGCCCCTACAATGAGCAGTTCTTC,TRBD2,-,TRBV5-4,TRBJ2-1
CASSLGGRQPQHF,TGTGCCAGCAGCTTAGGAGGGAGGCAGCCCCAGCATTTT,-,-,TRBV7-2,TRBJ1-5
CSADILGTQYF,TGCAGTGCTGATATTCTGGGGACCCAGTACTTC,-,many,TRBV20-1,TRBJ2-5
CSAPRQAGTDTQYF,TGCAGTGCGCCGAGACAGGCTGGCACAGATACGCAGTATTTT,-,-,TRBV20-1,TRBJ2-3
CASSLDRGYSNQPQHF,TGTGCCAGCAGTTTGGACAGGGGCTATAGCAATCAGCCCCAGCATTTT,TRBD1,many,TRBV28,TRBJ1-5
CASSQEFGGYEKLFF,TGCGCCAGCAGCCAAGAGTTCGGAGGGTACGAAAAACTGTTTTTT,-,many,TRBV4-1,TRBJ1-4
CASSQDRTSQETQYF,TGCGCCAGCAGCCAAGATAGGACTTCTCAAGAGACCCAGTACTTC,-,many,TRBV4-3,TRBJ2-5
CASSPRDSNEKLFF,TGTGCCAGCTCACCACGGGACAGCAATGAAAAACTGTTTTTT,TRBD1,many,TRBV18,TRBJ1-4